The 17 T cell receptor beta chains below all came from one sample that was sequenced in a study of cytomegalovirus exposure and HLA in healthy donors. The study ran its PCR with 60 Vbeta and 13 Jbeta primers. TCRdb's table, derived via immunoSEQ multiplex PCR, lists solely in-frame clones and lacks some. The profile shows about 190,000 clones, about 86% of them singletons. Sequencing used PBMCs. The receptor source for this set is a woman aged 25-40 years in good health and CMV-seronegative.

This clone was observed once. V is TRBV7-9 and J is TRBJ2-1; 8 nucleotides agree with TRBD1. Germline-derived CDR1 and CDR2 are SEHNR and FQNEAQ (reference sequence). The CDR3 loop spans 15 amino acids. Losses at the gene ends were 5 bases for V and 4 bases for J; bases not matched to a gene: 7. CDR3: CASSPRDRSYNEQFF. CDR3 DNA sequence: TGTGCCAGCAGCCCCCGGGACAGGTCTTACAATGAGCAGTTCTTC.

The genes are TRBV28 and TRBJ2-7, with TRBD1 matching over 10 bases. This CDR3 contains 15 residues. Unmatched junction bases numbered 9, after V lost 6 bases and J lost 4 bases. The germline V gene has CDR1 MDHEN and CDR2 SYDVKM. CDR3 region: CASSGRDRGFYEQYF. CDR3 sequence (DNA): TGTGCCAGCAGCGGCCGGGACAGGGGATTTTACGAGCAGTACTTC.

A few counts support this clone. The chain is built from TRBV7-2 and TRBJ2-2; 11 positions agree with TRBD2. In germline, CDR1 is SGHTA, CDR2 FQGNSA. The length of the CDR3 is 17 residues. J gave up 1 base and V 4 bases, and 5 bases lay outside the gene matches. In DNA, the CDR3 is TGTGCCAGCAGCTGGGTTAGCGGGGGGGTGAACACCGGGGAGCTGTTTTTT. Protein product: CASSWVSGGVNTGELFF.

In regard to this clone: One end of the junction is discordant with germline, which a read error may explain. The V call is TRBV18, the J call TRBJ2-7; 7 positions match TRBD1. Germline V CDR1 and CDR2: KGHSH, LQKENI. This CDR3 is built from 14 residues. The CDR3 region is CASSPQGWALEQYF. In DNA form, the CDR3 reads TGTGCCAGCTCTCCACAGGGGTGGGCTTTGGAGCAGTACTTC.

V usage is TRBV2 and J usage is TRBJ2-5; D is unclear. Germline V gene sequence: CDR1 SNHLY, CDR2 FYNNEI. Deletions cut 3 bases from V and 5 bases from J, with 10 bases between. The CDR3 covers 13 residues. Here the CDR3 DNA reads TGTGCCAGCAGTGACGCCTCCAGGGAGACCCAGTACTTC. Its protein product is CASSDASRETQYF.

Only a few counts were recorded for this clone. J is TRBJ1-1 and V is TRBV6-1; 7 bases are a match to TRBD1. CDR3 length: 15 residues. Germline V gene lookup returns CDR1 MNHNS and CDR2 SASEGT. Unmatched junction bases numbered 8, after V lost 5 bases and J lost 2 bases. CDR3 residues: CASSSRGVRNTEAFF. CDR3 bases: TGTGCCAGCAGTTCCAGGGGGGTACGAAACACTGAAGCTTTCTTT.

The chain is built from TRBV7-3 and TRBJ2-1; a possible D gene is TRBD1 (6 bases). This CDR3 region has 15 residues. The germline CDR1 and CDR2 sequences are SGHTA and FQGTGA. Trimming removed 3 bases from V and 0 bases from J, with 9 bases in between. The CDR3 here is CASSFRGSSYNEQFF. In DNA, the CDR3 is TGTGCCAGCAGCTTTAGGGGGAGCTCCTACAATGAGCAGTTCTTC.

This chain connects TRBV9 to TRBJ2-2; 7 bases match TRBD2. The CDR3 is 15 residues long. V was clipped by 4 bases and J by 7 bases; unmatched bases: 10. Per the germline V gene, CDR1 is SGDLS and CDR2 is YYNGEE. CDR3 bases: TGTGCCAGCAGCCCTTTGGCGGGAGAGGGCGGGGAGCTGTTTTTT. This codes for CASSPLAGEGGELFF.

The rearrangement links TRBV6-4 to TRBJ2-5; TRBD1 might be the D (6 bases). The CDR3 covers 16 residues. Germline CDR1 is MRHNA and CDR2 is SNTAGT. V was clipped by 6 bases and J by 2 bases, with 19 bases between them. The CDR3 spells CASRLQPGHLQETQYF. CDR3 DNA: TGTGCCAGCAGGCTACAACCGGGACACCTACAAGAGACCCAGTACTTC.

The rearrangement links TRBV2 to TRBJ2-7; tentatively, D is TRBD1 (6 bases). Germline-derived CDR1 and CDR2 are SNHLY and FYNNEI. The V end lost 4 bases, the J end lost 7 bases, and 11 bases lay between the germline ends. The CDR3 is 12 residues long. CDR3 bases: TGTGCCAGCAGTGGGTCAAGGGGGGAGCAGTACTTC. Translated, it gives CASSGSRGEQYF.

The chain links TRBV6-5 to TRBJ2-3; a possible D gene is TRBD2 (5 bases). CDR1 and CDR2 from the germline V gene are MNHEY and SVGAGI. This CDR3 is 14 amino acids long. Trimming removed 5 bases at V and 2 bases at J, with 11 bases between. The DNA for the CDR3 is TGTGCCAGCAGTCTAAAGCGGCCCACAGATACGCAGTATTTT. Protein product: CASSLKRPTDTQYF.

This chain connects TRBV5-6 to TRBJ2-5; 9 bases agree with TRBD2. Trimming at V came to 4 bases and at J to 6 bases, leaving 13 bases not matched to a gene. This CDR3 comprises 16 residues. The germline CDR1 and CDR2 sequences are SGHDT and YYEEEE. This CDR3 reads CASSMVRGRATQTQYF. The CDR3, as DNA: TGTGCCAGCAGCATGGTGCGCGGGAGGGCGACGCAGACCCAGTACTTC.

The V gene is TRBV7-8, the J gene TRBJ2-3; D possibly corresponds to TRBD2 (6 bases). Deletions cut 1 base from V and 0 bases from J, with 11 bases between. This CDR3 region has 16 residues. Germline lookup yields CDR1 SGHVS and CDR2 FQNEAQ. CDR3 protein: CASSLVPGVSTDTQYF. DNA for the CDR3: TGTGCCAGCAGCTTAGTTCCGGGAGTAAGCACAGATACGCAGTATTTT.

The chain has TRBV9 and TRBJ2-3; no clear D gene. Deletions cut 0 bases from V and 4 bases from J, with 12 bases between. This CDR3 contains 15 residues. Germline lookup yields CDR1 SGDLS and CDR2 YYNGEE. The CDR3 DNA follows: TGTGCCAGCAGCGTAGAGATTGGGCCCCCAGATACGCAGTATTTT. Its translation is CASSVEIGPPDTQYF.

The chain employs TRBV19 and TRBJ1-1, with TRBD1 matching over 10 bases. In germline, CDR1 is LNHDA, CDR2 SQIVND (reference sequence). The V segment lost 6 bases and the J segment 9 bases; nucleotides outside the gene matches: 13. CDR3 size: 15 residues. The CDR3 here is CASRPGGTGATQAFF. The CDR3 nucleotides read TGTGCCAGTAGACCTGGCGGGACAGGGGCAACCCAAGCTTTCTTT.

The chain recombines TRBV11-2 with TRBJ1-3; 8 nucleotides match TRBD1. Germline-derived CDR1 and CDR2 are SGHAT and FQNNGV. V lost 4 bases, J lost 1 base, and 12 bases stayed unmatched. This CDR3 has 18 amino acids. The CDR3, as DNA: TGTGCCAGCAGCTCCTCTTGGACAGGGCTTCTTTCTGGAAACACCATATATTTT. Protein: CASSSSWTGLLSGNTIYF.

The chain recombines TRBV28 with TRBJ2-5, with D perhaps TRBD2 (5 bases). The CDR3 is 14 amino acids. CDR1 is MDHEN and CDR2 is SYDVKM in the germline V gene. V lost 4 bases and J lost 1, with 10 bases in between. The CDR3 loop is CASSSLGPQETQYF. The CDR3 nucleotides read TGTGCCAGCAGTTCACTAGGGCCCCAAGAGACCCAGTACTTC.